The present T cell receptor (beta chain) was sequenced within a study of shared clonotypes between healthy human individuals. For every subset, genomic DNA was evenly distributed across several immunoSEQ plates. A 200 ng quantity of DNA, 30,000 to 35,000 T cell genomes, went into the sorted-subset replicate PCRs. Per the original methods: As immunoSEQ supplied junction-only sequences (without quality scores), filtering differed. Profiled with immunoSEQ multiplex PCR; TCRdb holds only in-frame clones, not every one. From that table come the V and J calls and clone size; the DNA was used to work out D and trimming. The sample consists of millions of clones, around 96% of them appearing once. The junction had 2 bases not matched to a gene; V was cut back by 1 base and J by 6 bases. CDR1 and CDR2 (germline): MGHRA, YSYEKL. The CDR3 is 15 residues long. Naive CD8 isolation took CD45RO-negative cells positively selected for CCR7 and excluded terminally differentiated effector memory CD45RA+ cells. Caucasian adults residing in Nashville, Tennessee made up all the donors.

The receptor was isolated from a young man in good health. Sequenced material: naive CD8+ T cells sorted from blood. This sequence joins TRBV4-1 and TRBJ1-4, with 10 bases lining up with TRBD1. CDR3 region: CASSQVGTGDEKLFF. CDR3 DNA: TGCGCCAGCAGCCAAGTCGGGACAGGGGATGAAAAACTGTTTTTT.